The 25 T cell receptor beta chains below all came from one sample that was sequenced in a study of CD4 and CD8 cells across lung adenocarcinoma regions. TCRdb passed the PCR reads through MiXCR, listing each CDR3 protein once. This sample yields about 20,000 distinct CDR3 sequences, of which about half are seen a single time; more than 20% belongs to the top ten. Sequenced sample: CD8+ T cells from the center of a lung tumor. Receptor source: a female donor with lung adenocarcinoma. The CD4 and CD8 labels of this study may be unreliable.

The V and J genes are TRBV27 and TRBJ1-6; D not certain. CDR1 and CDR2 from the germline V gene are MNHEY and SMNVEV (reference sequence). V shed 3 bases and J shed 5 bases, with 8 bases lying between them. The CDR3 loop spans 14 amino acids. The CDR3: CASSFGQDNSPLHF. Here the CDR3 DNA reads TGTGCCAGCAGTTTTGGGCAGGATAATTCACCCCTCCACTTT.

This clonotype was seen a single time. The genes are TRBV6-1 and TRBJ1-1; D is unclear. The CDR3 runs 14 residues. V lost 1 base to trimming and J lost 3 bases, with 9 bases between them. The germline gives CDR1 MNHNS, CDR2 SASEGT. In DNA form, the CDR3 reads TGTGCCAGCAGTGAAGTGGTTTCGGACACTGAAGCTTTCTTT. Residues: CASSEVVSDTEAFF.

In this sample, this clonotype is medium-sized. The chain employs TRBV27 and TRBJ2-1; no definite D call. The DNA end is a closer match to TRBJ2-7, so the J assignment may be wrong. There are 13 residues in the CDR3. Germline CDR1 MNHEY, CDR2 SMNVEV (reference sequence). CDR3 in amino acids: CASIPVRVDEQYV. As DNA, the CDR3 is TGTGCCAGCATCCCCGTCCGCGTGGACGAGCAGTACGTC.

This chain links TRBV12-3 or TRBV12-4 with TRBJ2-6, with 7 bases identical to TRBD1. This CDR3 has 17 residues. After removal of 1 base from V and 3 bases from J, the junction contained 6 bases not matched to a gene. The CDR3 sequence is CASSLERGLGGANVLTF. The CDR3, as DNA: TGTGCCAGCAGTTTAGAGAGGGGGCTGGGTGGGGCCAACGTCCTGACTTTC.

V is TRBV27 and J is TRBJ2-4, with 7 positions matching TRBD2. The CDR3 is 15 residues long. J lost 13 bases, V lost 11 bases, and 23 bases had no gene match. Germline CDR1 and CDR2: MNHEY and SMNVEV (reference sequence). CDR3 in amino acids: CAGGSAVREEDTQYF. In DNA, the CDR3 is TGTGCCGGGGGGTCCGCGGTCCGGGAGGAAGACACCCAGTACTTC.

This chain joins TRBV12-3 or TRBV12-4 and TRBJ2-1; 12 bases line up with TRBD1. V shed 5 bases and J 6 bases; nucleotides not matched to a gene: 8. The length of the CDR3 is 16 residues. The CDR3 sequence: CASSIEGQGAFNEQFF. The CDR3 DNA follows: TGTGCCAGCAGTATAGAGGGACAGGGGGCTTTCAATGAGCAGTTCTTC.

The rearrangement uses TRBV20-1 and TRBJ2-3; 10 bases fit TRBD2. Losses at the gene ends were 6 bases for V and 2 bases for J; bases not matched to a gene: 5. Germline lookup yields CDR1 DFQATT and CDR2 SNEGSKA (reference sequence). This CDR3 comprises 14 residues. The CDR3 nucleotides read TGCAGTGCGAAAACTAGCGGGGTCACAGATACGCAGTATTTT. This translates into CSAKTSGVTDTQYF.

V gene TRBV25-1 combines with J gene TRBJ2-1, with TRBD1 matching 8 bases. The assigned J gene may be wrong: the sequence end matches TRBJ2-5 better. CDR1 is MGHDK, CDR2 SYGVNS, per germline. The CDR3 is made up of 15 amino acids. The CDR3 reads CASSESGGAVVTQYF. The CDR3 nucleotides are TGTGCCAGCAGTGAATCAGGGGGCGCTGTGGTAACCCAGTACTTC.

This clonotype was detected a few times. Germline is not matched at one junction end, which may reflect a read error. The chain employs TRBV27 and TRBJ2-3; the D gene is possibly TRBD1 (5 bases). Germline V gene sequence: CDR1 MNHEY, CDR2 SMNVEV (reference sequence). This CDR3 is 11 amino acids long. Written as DNA, the CDR3 is TGTGGGGGCAGTTCGTACGATACGCAGTATTTC. Its protein is CGGSSYDTQYF.

This clonotype has only a few counts. V is TRBV15 and J is TRBJ2-2; D may be TRBD2 (7 bases). Trimming stripped 1 base from V and 7 bases from J, with 19 bases between. Germline V gene data show CDR1 as LNHNV and CDR2 as YYDKDF (reference sequence). The CDR3 runs 17 residues. CDR3 protein: CATSRGAGADQHGELFF. CDR3 nucleotide sequence: TGTGCCACCAGCAGAGGGGCGGGGGCAGATCAACACGGGGAGCTGTTTTTT.

About this clonotype itself: At one of its ends the junction is not consistent with the germline gene, which may arise from a read error. The chain couples TRBV20-1 to TRBJ2-5; D gene ambiguous. The CDR3 extends over 15 amino acids. In germline, CDR1 is DFQATT, CDR2 SNEGSKA (reference sequence). CDR3 sequence (DNA): TGCAGTGCGCCCGACGGGCATAGAGGCACAGATACGCAGTACTTT. This gives the protein CSAPDGHRGTDTQYF.

A word on this clonotype: The conserved closing phenylalanine or tryptophan is absent in this CDR3, likely reflecting a read error. The limits of the CDR3 on the DNA are not certain, so only TCRdb's listed CDR3 is given. This chain uses TRBV10-1 with TRBJ2-1; TRBD2, the table's D call, was not compared with the DNA. CDR1 and CDR2 from the germline V gene are WNHNN and SYGVQD (reference sequence). The CDR3 sequence runs 15 residues, both termini included. CDR3 sequence: CASTLAGARAMSSSC.

The chain joins TRBV6-1 to TRBJ1-2, with 7 bases identical to TRBD1. Germline CDR1 MNHNS, CDR2 SASEGT. The CDR3 contains 14 residues. Trimming removed 7 bases from V and 2 bases from J; junction bases left unmatched: 7. The CDR3 spells CASTQGGSNYGYTF. DNA of the CDR3: TGTGCCAGCACCCAGGGGGGGTCCAACTATGGCTACACCTTC.

Notes on this clonotype: At one boundary the junction diverges from the germline segment, which might be a read error. This chain uses TRBV6-1 with TRBJ2-3, with D tentatively TRBD2 (5 bases). Germline V gene lookup returns CDR1 MNHNS and CDR2 SASEGT. CDR3 size: 14 residues. This CDR3 is CAGSAGRAPDTQYF. DNA for the CDR3: TGTGCCGGCAGCGCGGGCCGTGCCCCAGATACCCAGTATTTC.

This chain joins TRBV6-1 and TRBJ2-2, with D unresolved. The CDR3 has 17 residues. CDR1 and CDR2 (germline): MNHNS, SASEGT. V lost 8 bases and J lost 1, with 20 bases in between. The CDR3 here is CASVPGLQAVNTGELFF. The CDR3 DNA reads as TGTGCCAGCGTCCCGGGCCTCCAGGCTGTGAACACCGGGGAGCTGTTTTTT.

Notes on this clonotype: At one of its ends the junction is not consistent with the germline gene, which may arise from a read error. The V call is TRBV10-1, the J call TRBJ2-3; TRBD1 might be the D (7 bases). Looked up from germline, CDR1 is WNHNN and CDR2 is SYGVQD (reference sequence). There are 14 residues in the CDR3. The CDR3 protein is CGVRGVRDTDMQYF. As DNA, the CDR3 is TGCGGCGTCAGGGGGGTAAGGGACACAGATATGCAGTATTTC.

The V gene is TRBV20-1, the J gene TRBJ2-1; TRBD2 aligns across 7 bases. The J call is uncertain, as TRBJ2-5 better fits the DNA end. The CDR3 covers 19 residues. The germline V gene has CDR1 DFQATT and CDR2 SNEGSKA (reference sequence). CDR3 loop: CSARDWAGALRGYQETQYF. Written as DNA, the CDR3 is TGCAGTGCTAGAGATTGGGCGGGAGCGTTACGGGGGTATCAAGAGACCCAGTACTTC.

The rearrangement joins TRBV10-1 to TRBJ2-2; tentatively, D is TRBD2 (6 bases). Germline V CDR1 and CDR2: WNHNN, SYGVQD (reference sequence). The ends were cut back, 6 bases at V and 6 bases at J, with 14 bases in the middle. There are 14 residues in the CDR3. The CDR3 DNA sequence: TGCGCCAGCAGCCCGGGAGAGTATTCCGGGGAGCTGTTTTTT. It translates to CASSPGEYSGELFF.

The rearrangement uses TRBV6-1 and TRBJ2-1; possibly TRBD2 for D (5 bases). The V gene's germline CDR1 is MNHNS and CDR2 SASEGT. The CDR3 totals 15 residues. V lost 8 bases to trimming and J lost 1 base, with 15 bases between them. For the CDR3, the DNA is TGTGCCAGCCCAGAGGGCTCGTCATCCTACAATGAGCAGTTCTTC. Protein product: CASPEGSSSYNEQFF.

Comment on this clonotype: At one end the junction does not follow the germline gene, possibly because of a read error. This sequence joins TRBV6-1 and TRBJ2-3; D might be TRBD1 or TRBD2, each matching 6 bases. Germline assignment: CDR1 MNHNS and CDR2 SASEGT. CDR3 size: 18 residues. CDR3 sequence: CASSEAGLGGGDTETQYF. CDR3 coding DNA: TGTGCCAGCAGTGAAGCGGGGCTCGGGGGCGGGGACACAGAGACGCAGTATTTT.

The gene calls are TRBV6-1 and TRBJ2-3; TRBD2 might be the D (6 bases). This CDR3 is built from 14 residues. Germline V gene data show CDR1 as MNHNS and CDR2 as SASEGT. CDR3 sequence (DNA): TGTGCGGGTCAAGGGCGCGGGGCCCCAGAGACCCAGTATTTT. Translated: CAGQGRGAPETQYF.

In its sample, this clonotype was seen a few times. This chain links TRBV27 with TRBJ2-5; no definite D call. Trimming removed 0 bases at V and 5 bases at J, with 13 bases between. The length of the CDR3 is 15 residues. Germline lookup yields CDR1 MNHEY and CDR2 SMNVEV (reference sequence). CDR3 nucleotides: TGTGCCAGCAGTTTATCTCCCACGGGTGTGGAGACCCAGTACTTC. The encoded protein is CASSLSPTGVETQYF.

The rearrangement uses TRBV6-1 and TRBJ2-1, with D possibly matching TRBD2 (5 bases). CDR1 MNHNS and CDR2 SASEGT come from the germline V gene. The CDR3 totals 13 residues. Trimming left V 6 bases short and J 10 bases short, with 16 bases between. The CDR3 is CASSGIMAYEQFF. Written as DNA, the CDR3 is TGTGCCAGCAGCGGGATAATGGCCTACGAGCAGTTCTTC.

This sequence joins TRBV12-3 or TRBV12-4 and TRBJ1-2, with D possibly TRBD1 on 5 matching bases. This CDR3 spans 13 amino acids. Between the trimmed V and J ends, which lost 2 bases and 8 bases, there was a span of 12 bases. CDR3 nucleotides: TGTGCCAGCAGTTTATCGGGGGTAGGCGGCTACACCTTC. It translates to CASSLSGVGGYTF.

This chain uses TRBV7-6 with TRBJ2-3, with D perhaps matching TRBD2 (6 bases). The J call may be wrong; the DNA end is better matched by TRBJ2-7. Per the germline V gene, CDR1 is SGHVS and CDR2 is FNYEAQ. The CDR3 extends over 18 amino acids. CDR3 sequence: CASSLYSGVGGTQGKQYF. The CDR3 DNA reads as TGTGCCAGCAGCTTGTACTCCGGGGTCGGCGGGACCCAAGGGAAGCAGTACTTC.